This T cell receptor (beta chain) was profiled in a study of T cell clonality in common variable immunodeficiency. This clone was counted at least ten times. Method: immunoSEQ multiplex PCR; TCRdb's copy keeps in-frame clones and lacks some. The record shows under 30,000 clones for this sample, with no singletons present. This sequence originates from a person aged 18-70 years in good health. Sample: peripheral blood mononuclear cells.

The DNA read from the CDR3 is TGCGCCAGCAGCTTGGTGGCAGGGGCAAACTACGAG. Protein: CASSLVAGANYE. The full CDR3 is CASSLVAGANYEQYF. V gene TRBV5-1 combines with J gene TRBJ2-7; TRBD1 might be the D (6 bases). The missing CDR3 end, 3 residues past where the read stops, is filled in from the germline J gene. This CDR3 region has 15 residues. Germline V gene data show CDR1 as SGHRS and CDR2 as YFSETQ. The V end lost 0 bases, the J end lost 3 bases, and 13 bases lay between the germline ends.